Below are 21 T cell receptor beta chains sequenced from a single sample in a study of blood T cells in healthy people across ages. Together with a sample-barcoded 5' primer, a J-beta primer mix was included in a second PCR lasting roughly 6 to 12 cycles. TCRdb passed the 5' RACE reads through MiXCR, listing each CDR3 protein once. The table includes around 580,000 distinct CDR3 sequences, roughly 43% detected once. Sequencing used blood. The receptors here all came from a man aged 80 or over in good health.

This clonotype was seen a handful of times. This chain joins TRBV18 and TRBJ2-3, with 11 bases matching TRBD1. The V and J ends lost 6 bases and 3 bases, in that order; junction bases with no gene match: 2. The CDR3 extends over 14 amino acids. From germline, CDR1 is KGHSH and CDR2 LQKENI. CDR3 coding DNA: TGTGCCAGCTCCGGACAGGGGGCTACAGATACGCAGTATTTT. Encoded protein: CASSGQGATDTQYF.

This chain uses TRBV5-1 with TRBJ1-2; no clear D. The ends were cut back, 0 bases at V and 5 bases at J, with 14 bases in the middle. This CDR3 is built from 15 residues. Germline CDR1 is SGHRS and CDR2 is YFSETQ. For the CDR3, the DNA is TGCGCCAGCAGCTTGGCTACCGGCCGGATTTATGGCTACACCTTC. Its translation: CASSLATGRIYGYTF.

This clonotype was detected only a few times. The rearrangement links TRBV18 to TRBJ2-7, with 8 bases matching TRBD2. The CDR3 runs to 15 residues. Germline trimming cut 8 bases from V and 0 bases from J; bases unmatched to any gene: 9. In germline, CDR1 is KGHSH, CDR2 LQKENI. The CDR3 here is CASSPPSGSSYEQYF. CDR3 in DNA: TGTGCCAGCAGTCCCCCGAGCGGGAGCTCCTACGAGCAGTACTTC.

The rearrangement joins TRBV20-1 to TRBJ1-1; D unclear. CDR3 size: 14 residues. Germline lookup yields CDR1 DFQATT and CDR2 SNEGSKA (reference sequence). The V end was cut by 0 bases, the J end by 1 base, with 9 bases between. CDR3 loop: CSARDLAKNTEAFF. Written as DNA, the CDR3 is TGCAGTGCTAGAGATTTAGCTAAGAACACTGAAGCTTTCTTT.

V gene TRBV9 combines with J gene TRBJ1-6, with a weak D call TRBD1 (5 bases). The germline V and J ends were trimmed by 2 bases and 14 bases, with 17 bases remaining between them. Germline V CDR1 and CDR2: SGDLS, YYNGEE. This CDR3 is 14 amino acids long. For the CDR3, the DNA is TGTGCCAGCAGCGTCACAGACGGGGGTAGGGCCCTCCACTTT. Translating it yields CASSVTDGGRALHF.

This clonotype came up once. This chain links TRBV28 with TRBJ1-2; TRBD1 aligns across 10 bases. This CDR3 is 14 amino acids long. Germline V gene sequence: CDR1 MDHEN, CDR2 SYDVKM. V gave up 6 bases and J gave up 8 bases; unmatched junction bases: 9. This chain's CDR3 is CASSPGQGVGGYTF. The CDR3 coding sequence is TGTGCCAGCAGCCCCGGACAGGGGGTTGGAGGCTACACCTTC.

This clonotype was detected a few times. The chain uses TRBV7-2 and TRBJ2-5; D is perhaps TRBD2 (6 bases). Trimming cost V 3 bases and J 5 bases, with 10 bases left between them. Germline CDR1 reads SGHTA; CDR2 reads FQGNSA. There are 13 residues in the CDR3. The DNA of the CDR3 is TGTGCCAGCAGCTTCGGACTAAGGGAGACCCAGTACTTC. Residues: CASSFGLRETQYF.

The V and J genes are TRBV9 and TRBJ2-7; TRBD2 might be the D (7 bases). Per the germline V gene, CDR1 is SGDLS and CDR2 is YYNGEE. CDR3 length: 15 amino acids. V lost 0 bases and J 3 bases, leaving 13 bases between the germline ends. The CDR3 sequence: CASSVAGGQGYEQYF. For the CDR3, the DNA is TGTGCCAGCAGCGTAGCCGGGGGGCAAGGCTACGAGCAGTACTTC.

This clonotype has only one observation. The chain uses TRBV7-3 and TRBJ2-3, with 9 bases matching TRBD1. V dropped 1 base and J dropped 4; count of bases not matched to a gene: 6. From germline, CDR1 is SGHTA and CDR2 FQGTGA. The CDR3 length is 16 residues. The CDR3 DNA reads TGTGCCAGCAGCTTAATGGGACAGGGAGGTGCAGATACGCAGTATTTT. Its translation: CASSLMGQGGADTQYF.

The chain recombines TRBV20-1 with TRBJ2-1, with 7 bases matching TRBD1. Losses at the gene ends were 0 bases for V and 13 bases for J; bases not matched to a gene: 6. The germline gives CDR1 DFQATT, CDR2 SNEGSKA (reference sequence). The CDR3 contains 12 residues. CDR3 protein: CSARDPNRGQFF. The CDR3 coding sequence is TGCAGTGCTAGAGATCCTAACAGGGGCCAGTTCTTC.

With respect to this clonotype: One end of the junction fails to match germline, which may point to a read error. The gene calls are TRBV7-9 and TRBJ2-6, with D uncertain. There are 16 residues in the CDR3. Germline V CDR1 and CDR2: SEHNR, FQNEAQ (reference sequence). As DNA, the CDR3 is TGTACCAGCAGCCCCAGATTCGGCTCTGGGGCCAACGTCCTGACTTTC. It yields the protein CTSSPRFGSGANVLTF.

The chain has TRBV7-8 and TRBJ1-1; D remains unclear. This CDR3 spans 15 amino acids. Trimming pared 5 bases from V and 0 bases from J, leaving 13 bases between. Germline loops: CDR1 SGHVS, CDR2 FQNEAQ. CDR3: CASSGPVIMNTEAFF. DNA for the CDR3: TGTGCCAGCAGCGGCCCCGTAATCATGAACACTGAAGCTTTCTTT.

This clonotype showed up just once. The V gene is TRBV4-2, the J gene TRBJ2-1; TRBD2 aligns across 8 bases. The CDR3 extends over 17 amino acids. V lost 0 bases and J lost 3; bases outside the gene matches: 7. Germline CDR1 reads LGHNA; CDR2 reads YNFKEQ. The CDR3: CASSQESGGRFYNEQFF. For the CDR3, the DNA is TGTGCCAGCAGCCAAGAATCGGGCGGGAGGTTCTACAATGAGCAGTTCTTC.

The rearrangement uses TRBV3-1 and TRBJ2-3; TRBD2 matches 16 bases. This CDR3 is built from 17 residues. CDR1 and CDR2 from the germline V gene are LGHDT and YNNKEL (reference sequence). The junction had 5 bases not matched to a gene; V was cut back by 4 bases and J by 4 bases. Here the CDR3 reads CASSLGTSGRVADTQYF. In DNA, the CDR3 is TGTGCCAGCAGCCTAGGGACTAGCGGGAGGGTTGCAGATACGCAGTATTTT.

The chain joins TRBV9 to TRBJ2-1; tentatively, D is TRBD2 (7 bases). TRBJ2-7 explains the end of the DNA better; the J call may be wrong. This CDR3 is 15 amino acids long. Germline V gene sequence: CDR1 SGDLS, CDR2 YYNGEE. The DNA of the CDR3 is TGTGCCAGCAGCGTAGACGGGGGGCATTACAATGAGCAGTACTTC. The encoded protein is CASSVDGGHYNEQYF.

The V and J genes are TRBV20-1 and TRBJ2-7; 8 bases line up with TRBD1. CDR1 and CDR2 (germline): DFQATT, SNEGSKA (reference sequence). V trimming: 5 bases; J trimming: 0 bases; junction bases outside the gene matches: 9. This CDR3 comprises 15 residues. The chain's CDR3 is CSAFLPDRVSYEQYF. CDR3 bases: TGCAGTGCTTTCCTACCGGACAGGGTCTCCTACGAGCAGTACTTC.

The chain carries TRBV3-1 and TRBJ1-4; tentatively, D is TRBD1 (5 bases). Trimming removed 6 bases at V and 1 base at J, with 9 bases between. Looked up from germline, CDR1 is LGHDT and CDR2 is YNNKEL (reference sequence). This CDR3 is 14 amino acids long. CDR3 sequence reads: CASRRGVTNEKLFF. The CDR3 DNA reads TGTGCCAGCAGGCGGGGGGTAACTAATGAAAAACTGTTTTTT.

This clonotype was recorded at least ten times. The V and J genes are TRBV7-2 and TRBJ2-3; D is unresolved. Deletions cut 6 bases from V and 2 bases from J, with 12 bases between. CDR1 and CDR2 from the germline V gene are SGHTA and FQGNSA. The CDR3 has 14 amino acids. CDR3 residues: CASSSITNTDTQYF. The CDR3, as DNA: TGTGCCAGCAGTTCAATTACTAACACAGATACGCAGTATTTT.

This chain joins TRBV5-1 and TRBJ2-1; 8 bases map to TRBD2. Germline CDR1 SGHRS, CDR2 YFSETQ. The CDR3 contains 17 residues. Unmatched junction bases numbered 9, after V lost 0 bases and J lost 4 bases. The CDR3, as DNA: TGCGCCAGCAGCTTGGAAGCCCTAGCGGGTCTATACAATGAGCAGTTCTTC. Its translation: CASSLEALAGLYNEQFF.

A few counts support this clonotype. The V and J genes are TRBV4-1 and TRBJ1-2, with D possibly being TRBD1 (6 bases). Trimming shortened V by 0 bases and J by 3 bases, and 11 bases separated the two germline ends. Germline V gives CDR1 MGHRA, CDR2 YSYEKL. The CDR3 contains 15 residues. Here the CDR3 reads CASSQDLNRDYGYTF. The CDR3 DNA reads TGCGCCAGCAGCCAAGATCTTAACAGGGACTATGGCTACACCTTC.

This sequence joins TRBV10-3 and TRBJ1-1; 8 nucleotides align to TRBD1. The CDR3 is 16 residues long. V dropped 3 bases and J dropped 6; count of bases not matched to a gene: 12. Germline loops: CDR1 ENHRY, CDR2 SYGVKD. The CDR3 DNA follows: TGTGCCATCAGTGAACCCACCGGGACAGGAGGCCCTGAAGCTTTCTTT. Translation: CAISEPTGTGGPEAFF.